Below are 17 T cell receptor beta chains sequenced from a single sample in a study of blood T cell repertoires in COVID-19. Some clones are missing from TCRdb's copy, which holds only in-frame ones; the method was immunoSEQ multiplex PCR. This sample yields approximately 78,000 clones, of which about 89% are seen a single time; roughly 2.6% belongs to the top ten. Sequenced input: peripheral blood. Every receptor here comes from a man aged 45 to 65 with COVID-19, enrolled during active disease.

The rearrangement uses TRBV28 and TRBJ1-5; tentative D call: TRBD1 (5 bases). Looked up from germline, CDR1 is MDHEN and CDR2 is SYDVKM. The CDR3 is 14 amino acids. V dropped 5 bases and J dropped 0 bases, with 8 bases sitting between them. The CDR3: CASSPGFSNQPQHF. Here the CDR3 DNA reads TGTGCCAGCAGTCCAGGGTTTAGCAATCAGCCCCAGCATTTT.

This clone was counted a few times. This chain links TRBV25-1 with TRBJ2-7; 9 bases map to TRBD1. Trimming took 6 bases from V and 3 from J; bases not matched to a gene: 6. The CDR3 has 14 amino acids. Germline V gives CDR1 MGHDK, CDR2 SYGVNS. CDR3 bases: TGTGCCAGCAGGGGGGACAGGGTTGTCTACGAGCAGTACGTC. It translates to CASRGDRVVYEQYV.

In DNA form, the CDR3 reads TGTGCCAGCGGACTCATGATCGCTAATGAAAAACTGTTTTTT. This translates into CASGLMIANEKLFF. This rearrangement joins TRBV2 to TRBJ1-4; D unclear. Trimming pared 8 bases from V and 3 bases from J, leaving 13 bases between. There are 14 residues in the CDR3. CDR1 and CDR2 from the germline V gene are SNHLY and FYNNEI.

This rearrangement joins TRBV28 to TRBJ2-4; possibly TRBD2 for D (5 bases). The V end lost 4 bases, the J end lost 3 bases, and 13 bases lay between the germline ends. The CDR3 is 15 amino acids. From germline, CDR1 is MDHEN and CDR2 SYDVKM. The CDR3 region has the DNA TGTGCCAGCAGTTCTAGCAGTTGGGTCAAAAACATTCAGTACTTC. It is translated as CASSSSSWVKNIQYF. Full variable domain (outside the CDR3, taken from reference TRBV28 and TRBJ2-4): DVKVTQSSRYLVKRTGEKVFLECVQDMDHENMFWYRQDPGLGLRLIYFSYDVKMKEKGDIPEGYSVSREKKERFSLILESASTNQTSMYLCASSSSSWVKNIQYFGAGTRLSVL.

V usage is TRBV10-3 and J usage is TRBJ2-2; TRBD2 might be the D (6 bases). With 6 bases removed from V and 6 bases from J, the gap between germline ends came to 11 bases. CDR1 and CDR2 (germline): ENHRY, SYGVKD. This CDR3 comprises 13 residues. This CDR3 is CAIRTEGSGELFF. The DNA for the CDR3 is TGTGCCATCAGGACGGAGGGGTCCGGGGAGCTGTTTTTT.

This sequence joins TRBV6-2 or TRBV6-3 and TRBJ2-2; 7 bases match TRBD2. There are 14 residues in the CDR3. The germline V gene has CDR1 MNHEY and CDR2 SVGEGT. Trimming at V came to 7 bases and at J to 4 bases, leaving 6 bases not matched to a gene. Here the CDR3 DNA reads TGTGCCAGCAACCCGGGACTACGCACCGGGGAGCTGTTTTTT. It translates to CASNPGLRTGELFF.

This chain links TRBV6-5 with TRBJ2-1; 8 nucleotides match TRBD1. This CDR3 contains 16 residues. V lost 0 bases to trimming and J lost 1 base; unmatched junction nucleotides: 2. The V gene's germline CDR1 is MNHEY and CDR2 SVGAGI. The CDR3 loop reads CASSYSRTGSYNEQFF. As DNA, the CDR3 is TGTGCCAGCAGTTACTCAAGGACAGGGTCCTACAATGAGCAGTTCTTC.

This clone has only one observation. The chain has TRBV4-2 and TRBJ2-3, with 7 bases lining up with TRBD1. J gave up 4 bases and V 1 base, and 11 bases lay outside the gene matches. Germline assignment: CDR1 LGHNA and CDR2 YNFKEQ. This CDR3 contains 17 residues. The CDR3 here is CASSQVGKSQGADTQYF. For the CDR3, the DNA is TGTGCCAGCAGCCAAGTGGGAAAGAGTCAGGGGGCAGATACGCAGTATTTT.

J is TRBJ2-5 and V is TRBV4-2; D may be TRBD2 (6 bases). Germline V gene sequence: CDR1 LGHNA, CDR2 YNFKEQ. The CDR3 length is 13 residues. V was clipped by 5 bases and J by 5 bases, with 12 bases between them. CDR3 coding DNA: TGTGCCAGCAGCTACGGACTAATCGAGACCCAGTACTTC. Amino acids: CASSYGLIETQYF.

The V call is TRBV7-8, the J call TRBJ2-3, with D perhaps matching TRBD2 (6 bases). CDR3 length: 13 residues. V lost 6 bases and J lost 4, with 11 bases in between. CDR1 is SGHVS, CDR2 FQNEAQ, per germline. CDR3 sequence (DNA): TGTGCCAGCAGGGGGGGTGTTGCAGATACGCAGTATTTT. Translating gives CASRGGVADTQYF.

V and J are TRBV7-3 and TRBJ2-1; D not resolved. The CDR3 extends over 12 amino acids. The V end was cut by 2 bases, the J end by 8 bases, with 7 bases between. Germline CDR1 SGHTA, CDR2 FQGTGA. CDR3: CASSLDSYEQFF. As DNA, the CDR3 is TGTGCCAGCAGCTTAGATAGCTATGAGCAGTTCTTC.

The chain is built from TRBV19 and TRBJ1-5; D unclear. The CDR3 length is 12 residues. Germline V CDR1 and CDR2: LNHDA, SQIVND (reference sequence). V was pared by 3 bases and J by 11 bases, with 11 bases between. In DNA form, the CDR3 reads TGTGCCAGTAGTATCGGTGCTTTGTCCCAGCATTTT. This sequence encodes CASSIGALSQHF.

This clone was detected only a few times. This chain links TRBV29-1 with TRBJ2-1; the match to TRBD1 covers 7 bases. CDR1 is SQVTM, CDR2 ANQGSEA, per germline. The CDR3 runs to 15 residues. V lost 1 base and J lost 5; bases outside the gene matches: 8. CDR3 DNA sequence: TGCAGCGTTGAAGCGTCAGGGGGTCTCCACAATGAGCAGTTCTTC. Protein: CSVEASGGLHNEQFF.

The J gene is TRBJ1-6, the V gene TRBV5-1, with 9 positions matching TRBD1. The germline V gene has CDR1 SGHRS and CDR2 YFSETQ. Germline trimming cut 6 bases from V and 7 bases from J; bases unmatched to any gene: 11. This CDR3 has 16 amino acids. The chain's CDR3 is CASNGFGTGLNSPLHF. The CDR3 bases are TGCGCCAGCAATGGTTTCGGGACAGGGCTGAATTCACCCCTCCACTTT. Full variable domain (missing parts from reference TRBV5-1 and TRBJ1-6): KAGVTQTPRYLIKTRGQQVTLSCSPISGHRSVSWYQQTPGQGLQFLFEYFSETQRNKGNFPGRFSGRQFSNSRSEMNVSTLELGDSALYLCASNGFGTGLNSPLHFGNGTRLTVT.

The V call is TRBV12-3 or TRBV12-4, the J call TRBJ1-2; no definite D call. The CDR3 is 13 residues long. Trimming left V 7 bases short and J 4 bases short, with 13 bases between. Here the CDR3 DNA reads TGTGCCAGCACTAACAGCAATCTCTATGGCTACACCTTC. Its protein product is CASTNSNLYGYTF.

The CDR3 nucleotides read TGTGCCAGCAGGATGGCGGGAGGGACGTCCTACAATGAGCAGTTCTTC. This sequence encodes CASRMAGGTSYNEQFF. This chain links TRBV28 with TRBJ2-1, with 9 bases that match TRBD2. Germline V gives CDR1 MDHEN, CDR2 SYDVKM. The CDR3 covers 16 residues. The junction had 7 bases not matched to a gene; V was cut back by 6 bases and J by 1 base.

The rearrangement links TRBV10-3 to TRBJ2-2; D gene unclear. Trimming cost V 2 bases and J 1 base, with 5 bases left between them. The CDR3 totals 14 residues. CDR1 is ENHRY and CDR2 is SYGVKD in the germline V gene. CDR3 sequence: CAISELLNTGELFF. In DNA, the CDR3 is TGTGCCATCAGTGAGCTCCTGAACACCGGGGAGCTGTTTTTT.